This TCR beta chain came from a study of blood T cell repertoires in COVID-19. Study overall: Samples representing acute and convalescent COVID-19 were sourced from the United States, Italy and Spain.

This CDR3 is 14 amino acids long. Looked up from germline, CDR1 is LNHDA and CDR2 is SQIVND (reference sequence). Germline trimming cut 6 bases from V and 5 bases from J; bases unmatched to any gene: 7. Using immunoSEQ multiplex PCR, the repertoire was profiled, and TCRdb retains in-frame clones only, with some absent. The sample consists of 230,000 or so clones, roughly 84% of them appearing once. The rearrangement uses TRBV19 and TRBJ2-7, with 10 bases lining up with TRBD1. This TCR was sampled from a man in his forties or fifties who had recovered from COVID-19. Sequencing used PBMCs or T cells enriched from blood (not recorded which). CDR3 DNA: TGTGCCAGTAGCCCCGGGACAGGGGACAACGAGCAGTACTTC. Translation gives CASSPGTGDNEQYF. Combining the CDR3 with reference TRBV19 and TRBJ2-7 gives the whole variable domain DGGITQSPKYLFRKEGQNVTLSCEQNLNHDAMYWYRQDPGQGLRLIYYSQIVNDFQKGDIAEGYSVSREKKESFPLTVTSAQKNPTAFYLCASSPGTGDNEQYFGPGTRLTVT.